This TCR beta chain appears in the sequencing data of a study of T cells in Graves' hyperthyroidism and ophthalmopathy. Study-level background: The blood sample was taken at first diagnosis, before treatment began.

Blood dates from first hyperthyroidism diagnosis, before any ophthalmopathy symptoms. J gave up 0 bases and V 7 bases, and 5 bases lay outside the gene matches. CDR3 length: 14 amino acids. Germline CDR1 is SNHLY and CDR2 is FYNNEI. Amplification targeted TCR beta CDR3 regions from RNA transcripts. With the HTBI primer set, the TCR CDR3 went through a first round of RT-PCR. A single record per CDR3 protein comes from TCRdb applying MiXCR to the multiplex PCR reads. The table records about 720,000 distinct CDR3 sequences, over 15% of them present only once. Study-level results: Blood also carried most thyroid clonotypes expanded above 0.001.

This clonotype was detected a few times. Its antigen remains unidentified. The J gene is TRBJ1-1, the V gene TRBV2; 7 nucleotides line up with TRBD1. Sequences were obtained from blood. This TCR was sampled from a woman aged 45-65 years with Graves' hyperthyroidism that later progressed to Graves' ophthalmopathy. CDR3 in DNA: TGTGCCAGCAACGGGGACAGCATGAACACTGAAGCTTTCTTT. It encodes CASNGDSMNTEAFF. Full variable domain (remainder filled in from reference TRBV2 and TRBJ1-1): EPEVTQTPSHQVTQMGQEVILRCVPISNHLYFYWYRQILGQKVEFLVSFYNNEISEKSEIFDDQFSVERPDGSNFTLKIRSTKLEDSAMYFCASNGDSMNTEAFFGQGTRLTVV.